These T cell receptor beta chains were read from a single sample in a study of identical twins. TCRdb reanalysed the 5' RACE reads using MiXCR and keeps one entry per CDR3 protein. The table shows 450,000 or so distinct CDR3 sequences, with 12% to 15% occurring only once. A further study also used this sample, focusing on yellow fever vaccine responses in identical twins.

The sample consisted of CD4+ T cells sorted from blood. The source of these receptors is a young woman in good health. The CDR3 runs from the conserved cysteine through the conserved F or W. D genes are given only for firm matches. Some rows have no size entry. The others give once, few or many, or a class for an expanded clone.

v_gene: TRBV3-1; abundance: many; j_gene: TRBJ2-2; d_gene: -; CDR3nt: TGTGCCAGCAGCCACCCCAGTAACACCGGGGAGCTGTTTTTT; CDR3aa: CASSHPSNTGELFF
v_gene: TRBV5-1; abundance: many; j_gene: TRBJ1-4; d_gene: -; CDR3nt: TGCGCCAGCAGCTTGGACGCAGGGAATGAAAAACTGTTTTTT; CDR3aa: CASSLDAGNEKLFF
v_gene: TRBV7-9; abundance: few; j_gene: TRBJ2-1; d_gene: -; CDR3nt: TGTGCCAGCAGCTTAACCCGGCCGGACAATGAGCAGTTCTTC; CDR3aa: CASSLTRPDNEQFF
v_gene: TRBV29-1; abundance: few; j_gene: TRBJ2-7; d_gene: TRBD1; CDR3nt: TGCAGCGTTGCCGGACAGGGGGTATACGAGCAGTACTTC; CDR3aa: CSVAGQGVYEQYF
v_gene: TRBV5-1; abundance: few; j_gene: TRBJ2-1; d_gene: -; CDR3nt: TGCGCCAGCAGCTTGACAGGGCCCACCTACAATGAGCAGTTCTTC; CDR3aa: CASSLTGPTYNEQFF
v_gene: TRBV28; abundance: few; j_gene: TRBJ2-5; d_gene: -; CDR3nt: TGTGCCAGCAGCTCGTGGACAGAGTACCAAGAGACCCAGTACTTC; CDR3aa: CASSSWTEYQETQYF
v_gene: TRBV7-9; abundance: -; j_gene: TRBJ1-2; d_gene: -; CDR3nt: TGTGCCAGCAGCCACAGGGTTGGTGGCTACACCTTC; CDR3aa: CASSHRVGGYTF
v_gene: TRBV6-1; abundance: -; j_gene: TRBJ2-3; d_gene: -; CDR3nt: TGTGCCAGCAACCCCCCCGGGGGGCGTGCAGATACGCAGTATTTT; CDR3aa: CASNPPGGRADTQYF
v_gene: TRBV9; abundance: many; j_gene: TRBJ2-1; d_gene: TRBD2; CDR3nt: TGTGCCAGCAGCGTAGCAGCGGGGGGGTCCTACAATGAGCAGTTCTTC; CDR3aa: CASSVAAGGSYNEQFF
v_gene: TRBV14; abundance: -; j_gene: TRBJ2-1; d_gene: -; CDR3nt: TGTGCCAGCAGCCAAGCCGTTTACAATGAGCAGTTCTTC; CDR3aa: CASSQAVYNEQFF
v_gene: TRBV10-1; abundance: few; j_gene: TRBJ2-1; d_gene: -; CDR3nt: TGCGCCAGCAGTACCCGGGACGTATACAATGAGCAGTTCTTC; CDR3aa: CASSTRDVYNEQFF
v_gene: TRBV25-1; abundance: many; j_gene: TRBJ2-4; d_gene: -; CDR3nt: TGTGCCAGCAGTAATCGTGGCAAAAACATTCAGTACTTC; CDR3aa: CASSNRGKNIQYF
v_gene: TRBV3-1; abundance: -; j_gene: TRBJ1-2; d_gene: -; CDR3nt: TGTGCCAGCAGCCAAGATCGGGCAGGCATCATCCATGCTGGCTACACCTTC; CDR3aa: CASSQDRAGIIHAGYTF
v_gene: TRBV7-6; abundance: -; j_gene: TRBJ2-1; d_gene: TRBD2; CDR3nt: TGTGCCAGCAGCCGCGGCGGGGGGAATTCCTACAATGAGCAGTTCTTC; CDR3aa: CASSRGGGNSYNEQFF
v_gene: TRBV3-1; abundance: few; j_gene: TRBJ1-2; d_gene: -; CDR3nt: TGTGCCAGCAGCCAAGTTTTCAGTTCTTCCTATGGCTACACCTTC; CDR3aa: CASSQVFSSSYGYTF
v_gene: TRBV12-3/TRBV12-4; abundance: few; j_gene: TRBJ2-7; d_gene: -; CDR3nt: TGTGCCAGCAGTTTAAGGAGCGGGTTTTTAGGGTCCTACGAGCAGTACTTC; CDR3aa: CASSLRSGFLGSYEQYF
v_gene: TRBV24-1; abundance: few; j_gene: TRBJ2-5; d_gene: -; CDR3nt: TGTGCCACCAGTGATTCACAGGGGCGGGGTGAGACCCAGTACTTC; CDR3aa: CATSDSQGRGETQYF
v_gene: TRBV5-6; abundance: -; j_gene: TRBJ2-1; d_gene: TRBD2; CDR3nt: TGTGCCAGCAGCTCTGTAGCGGGAGGACGCTACAATGAGCAGTTCTTC; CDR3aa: CASSSVAGGRYNEQFF
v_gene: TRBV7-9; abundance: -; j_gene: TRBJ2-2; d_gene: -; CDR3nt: TGTGCCAGCAGCTTAGAAAGGCGGACCGGGGAGCTGTTTTTT; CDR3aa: CASSLERRTGELFF
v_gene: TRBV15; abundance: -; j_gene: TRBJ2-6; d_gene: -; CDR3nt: TGTGCCACCAGCAGAGACAAATACTCTGGGGCCAACGTCCTGACTTTC; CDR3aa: CATSRDKYSGANVLTF
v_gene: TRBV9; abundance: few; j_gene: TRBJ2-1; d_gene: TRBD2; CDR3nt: TGTGCCAGCAGAGGCAGCGGGACTAAATACAATGAGCAGTTCTTC; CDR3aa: CASRGSGTKYNEQFF
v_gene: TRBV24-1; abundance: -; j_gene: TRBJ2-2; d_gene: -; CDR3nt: TGTGCCACCAGTGATTCCAGAGCCGCGAACACCGGGGAGCTGTTTTTT; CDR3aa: CATSDSRAANTGELFF
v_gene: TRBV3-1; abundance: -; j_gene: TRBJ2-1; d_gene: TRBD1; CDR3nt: TGTGCCAGCAGCCAAGTAGGACAGGAAACTAATGAGCAGTTCTTC; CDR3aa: CASSQVGQETNEQFF
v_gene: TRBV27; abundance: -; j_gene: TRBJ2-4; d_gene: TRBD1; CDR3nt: TGTGCCAGCAGTTTGAAACAGGGGACGACGGCCAAAAACATTCAGTACTTC; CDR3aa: CASSLKQGTTAKNIQYF
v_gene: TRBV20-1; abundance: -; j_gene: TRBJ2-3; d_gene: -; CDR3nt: TGCAGTGCTAGCCCCGGGGCCACAGATACGCAGTATTTT; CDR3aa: CSASPGATDTQYF
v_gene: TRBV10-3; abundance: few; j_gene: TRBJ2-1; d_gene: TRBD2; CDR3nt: TGTGCCATCACCCCTAGCGGGCTCAATGAGCAGTTCTTC; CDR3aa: CAITPSGLNEQFF
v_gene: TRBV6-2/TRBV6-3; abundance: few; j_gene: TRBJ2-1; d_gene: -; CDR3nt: TGTGCCAGCAGTGCTCCGGGACTCCACAAATACAATGAGCAGTTCTTC; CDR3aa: CASSAPGLHKYNEQFF
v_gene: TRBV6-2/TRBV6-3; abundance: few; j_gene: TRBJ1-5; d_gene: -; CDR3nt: TGTGCCAGCACGAGCACCGCGCCAAATCAGCCCCAGCATTTT; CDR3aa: CASTSTAPNQPQHF
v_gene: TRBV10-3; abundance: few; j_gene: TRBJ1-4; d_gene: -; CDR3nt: TGTGCCATCAGGCCGGGAGGCGAAAAACTGTTTTTT; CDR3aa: CAIRPGGEKLFF
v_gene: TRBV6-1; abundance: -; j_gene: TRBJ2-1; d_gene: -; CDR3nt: TGTGCCAGCAGCCGGACTGCTGCACAGAATGAGCAGTTCTTC; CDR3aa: CASSRTAAQNEQFF
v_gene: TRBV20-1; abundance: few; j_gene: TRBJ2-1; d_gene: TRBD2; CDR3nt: TGCAGTGCTAGGGGCCGGGGGGGCCCCTCCTACAATGAGCAGTTCTTC; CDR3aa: CSARGRGGPSYNEQFF
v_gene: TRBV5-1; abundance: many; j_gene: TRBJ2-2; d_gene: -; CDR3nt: TGCGCCAGCAGCTTCGGGGGCGTGGACACCGGGGAGCTGTTTTTT; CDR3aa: CASSFGGVDTGELFF
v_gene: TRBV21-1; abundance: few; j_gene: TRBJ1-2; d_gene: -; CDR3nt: TGTGCCAGCAGCCAACCGAGGGGACTCTCTGGGGTGTTCTATGGCTACACCTTC; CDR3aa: CASSQPRGLSGVFYGYTF
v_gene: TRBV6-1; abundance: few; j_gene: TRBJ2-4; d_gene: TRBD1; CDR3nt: TGTGCCAGCAGCTTCAGACAGGGGGGGGACATTCAGTACTTC; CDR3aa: CASSFRQGGDIQYF
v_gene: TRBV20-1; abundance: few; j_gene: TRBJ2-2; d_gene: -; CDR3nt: TGCAGTGCTAGTAGGGACACGAGCACCGGGGAGCTGTTTTTT; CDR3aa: CSASRDTSTGELFF
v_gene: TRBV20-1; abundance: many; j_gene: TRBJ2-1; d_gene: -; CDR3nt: TGCAGTGCTAGATCACCAAAAGAGTGGGTGGAGCAGTTCTTC; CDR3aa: CSARSPKEWVEQFF
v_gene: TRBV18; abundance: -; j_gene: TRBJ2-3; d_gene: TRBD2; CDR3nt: TGTGCCAGCTCAGTGACTAGCGGAAGCACAGATACGCAGTATTTT; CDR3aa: CASSVTSGSTDTQYF
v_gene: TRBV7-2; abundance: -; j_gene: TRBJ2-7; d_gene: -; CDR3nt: TGTGCCAGCAGCTTGCTAAGAAGCTCCTACGAGCAGTACTTC; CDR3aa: CASSLLRSSYEQYF
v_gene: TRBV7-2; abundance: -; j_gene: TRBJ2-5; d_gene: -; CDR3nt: TGTGCCAGCAGCTTAGTGCCTCGGGAGACCCAGTACTTC; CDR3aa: CASSLVPRETQYF
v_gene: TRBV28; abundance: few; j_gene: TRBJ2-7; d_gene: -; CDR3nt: TGTGCCAGCAGCCCCCTTGGTGTAGCCGGGATCCCCTACGAGCAGTACTTC; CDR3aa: CASSPLGVAGIPYEQYF
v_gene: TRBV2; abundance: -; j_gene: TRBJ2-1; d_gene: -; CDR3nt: TGTGCCAGCAGTGAAGAAGGGGTGAGCAACGAGCAGTTCTTC; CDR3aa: CASSEEGVSNEQFF
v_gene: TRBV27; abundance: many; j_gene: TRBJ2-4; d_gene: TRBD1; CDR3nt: TGTGCCAGCAGTGGGACAGGGGTGGGAAACATTCAGTACTTC; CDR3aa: CASSGTGVGNIQYF
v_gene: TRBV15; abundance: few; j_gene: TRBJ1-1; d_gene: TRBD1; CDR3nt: TGTGCCACCAGCCTCGAGGTTCGACAGGGGGCTTTCTTT; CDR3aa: CATSLEVRQGAFF
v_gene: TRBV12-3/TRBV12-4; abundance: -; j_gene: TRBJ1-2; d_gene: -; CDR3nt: TGTGCCACCACCGGGCTCGGGGGCTACACCTTC; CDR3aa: CATTGLGGYTF
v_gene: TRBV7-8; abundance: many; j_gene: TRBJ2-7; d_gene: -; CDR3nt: TGTGCCAGCAGCCTTGTCAACACCTACGAGCAGTACTTC; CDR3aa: CASSLVNTYEQYF
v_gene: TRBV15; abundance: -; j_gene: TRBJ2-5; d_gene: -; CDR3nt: TGTGCCACCAGCAGAGCGGGGAAAGAGACCCAGTACTTC; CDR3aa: CATSRAGKETQYF
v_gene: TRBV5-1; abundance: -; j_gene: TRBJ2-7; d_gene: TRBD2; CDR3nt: TGCGCCAGCAGCGCGGGACTAGCGGGAGGACCCGCCTACGAGCAGTACTTC; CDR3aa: CASSAGLAGGPAYEQYF
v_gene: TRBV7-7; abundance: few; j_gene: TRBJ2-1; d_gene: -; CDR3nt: TGTGCTAGCAGCTTCGGGACACCGAGCTCCTACAATGAGCAGTTCTTC; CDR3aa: CASSFGTPSSYNEQFF
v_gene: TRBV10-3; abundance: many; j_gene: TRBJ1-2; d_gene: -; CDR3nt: TGTGCCATCAGCTTTTTGCAGGCGAATGGCTACACCTTC; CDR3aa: CAISFLQANGYTF
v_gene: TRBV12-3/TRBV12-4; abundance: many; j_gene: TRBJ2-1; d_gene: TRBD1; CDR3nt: TGTGCCAGCAGTTTAGCTTCAGGGGGTTCCTACAATGAGCAGTTCTTC; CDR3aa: CASSLASGGSYNEQFF
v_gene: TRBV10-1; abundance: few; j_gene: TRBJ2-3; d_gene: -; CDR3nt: TGCGCCAGCAGTGAGAACCAAGATACGCAGTATTTT; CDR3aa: CASSENQDTQYF
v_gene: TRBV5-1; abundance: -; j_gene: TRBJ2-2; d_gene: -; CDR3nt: TGCGCCAGCAGCTTGTTACCCGCCCGGATAAACACCGGGGAGCTGTTTTTT; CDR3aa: CASSLLPARINTGELFF
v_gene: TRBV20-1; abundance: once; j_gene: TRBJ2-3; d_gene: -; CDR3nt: TGCAGTGCTAGAGGGCCAAAAACTAGCACAGATACGCAGTATTTT; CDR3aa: CSARGPKTSTDTQYF